The rows below give T cell receptor beta chains drawn from one sample of a study of glioma-infiltrating T cells. One entry per CDR3 protein, called by TCRdb with MiXCR from the multiplex PCR reads. The sample includes about 140,000 distinct CDR3 sequences, around 42% seen only once; the top ten take 15% to 25%. Sequencing input: glioma tissue, nonneoplastic brain tissue, or PBMCs (not recorded which). These receptor sequences come from a human donor with low-grade glioma or glioblastoma, undergoing nonglioma brain surgery, or in good health (not recorded which). Each CDR3 is given with its conserved first and last residue. Each record gives: J gene, clone size, V gene, D gene, CDR3 protein, CDR3 DNA. A D gene is named only where the DNA matches it firmly. A row's size may be missing; if present it is once, few, many or a size class.

TRBJ1-2,NA,TRBV6-6,TRBD1,CASSYSGDSDYGYTF,TGTGCCAGCAGTTACTCCGGGGACAGCGACTATGGCTACACCTTC
TRBJ1-5,NA,TRBV2,NA,CASSEAWGNQPQHF,TGTGCCAGCAGTGAAGCATGGGGGAATCAGCCCCAGCATTTT
TRBJ1-1,many,TRBV27,TRBD1,CASRQGTANTEAFF,TGTGCCAGCAGACAAGGGACAGCGAACACTGAAGCTTTCTTT
TRBJ2-2,few,TRBV7-8,NA,CASSLSVGELFF,TGTGCCAGCAGCTTATCTGTCGGAGAGCTGTTTTTT
TRBJ1-1,NA,TRBV5-1,TRBD1,CASSPGTGPNTEAFF,TGCGCCAGCAGTCCTGGGACAGGGCCGAACACTGAAGCTTTCTTT
TRBJ2-3,NA,TRBV28,TRBD2,CASSFGLAGGQYF,TGTGCCAGCAGTTTCGGACTAGCGGGAGGGCAGTATTTT
TRBJ1-2,few,TRBV14,NA,CASSQTGRGYGYTF,TGTGCCAGCAGCCAAACGGGACGAGGATATGGCTACACCTTC
TRBJ2-1,once,TRBV6-2/TRBV6-3,NA,CASSSQENEQFF,TGTGCCAGCAGTTCCCAGGAGAATGAGCAGTTCTTC
TRBJ2-1,few,TRBV20-1,NA,CSASFPDDGYNEQFF,TGCAGTGCTAGTTTCCCCGACGACGGATACAATGAGCAGTTCTTC
TRBJ2-1,few,TRBV28,NA,CASSLSDWYNEQFF,TGTGCCAGCAGTTTATCAGACTGGTACAATGAGCAGTTCTTC
TRBJ1-5,NA,TRBV20-1,NA,CSAPLGGGGNQPQHF,TGCAGTGCTCCCCTTGGAGGGGGGGGCAATCAGCCCCAGCATTTT
TRBJ1-3,NA,TRBV2,NA,CASNSGNTIYF,TGTGCCAGCAACTCTGGAAACACCATATATTTT
TRBJ2-7,many,TRBV6-1,NA,CASITLGATYEQYF,TGTGCCAGCATCACCCTAGGGGCTACCTACGAGCAGTACTTC
TRBJ1-3,NA,TRBV7-2,TRBD1,CASSYPGQGAENTIYF,TGTGCCAGCAGCTACCCGGGACAGGGGGCTGAAAACACCATATATTTT
TRBJ1-1,NA,TRBV28,NA,CASSLIRGEAFF,TGTGCCAGCAGTTTAATACGGGGTGAAGCTTTCTTT
TRBJ2-1,few,TRBV6-2/TRBV6-3,NA,CASSYTSSYNEQFF,TGTGCCAGCAGTTACACGAGCTCCTACAATGAGCAGTTCTTC
TRBJ2-7,NA,TRBV2,TRBD1,CASSETGFYYELYF,TGTGCCAGCAGTGAGACAGGGTTTTACTACGAGCTGTACTTC
TRBJ2-7,NA,TRBV4-3,NA,CASSESFGPYEQYF,TGCGCCAGCAGCGAGTCATTCGGGCCCTACGAGCAGTACTTC
TRBJ1-2,NA,TRBV20-1,TRBD1,CSASRDRVYGYTF,TGCAGTGCTTCCCGGGACAGAGTCTATGGCTACACCTTC
TRBJ2-1,NA,TRBV6-5,TRBD2,CASSYGTSVDEQFF,TGTGCCAGCAGCTATGGGACTAGCGTCGATGAGCAGTTCTTC
TRBJ1-1,NA,TRBV6-5,TRBD1,CASRFSGGNTEAFF,TGTGCCAGCAGATTCTCAGGGGGCAACACTGAAGCTTTCTTT
TRBJ1-2,NA,TRBV25-1,TRBD1,CASSELTHRGGYTF,TGTGCCAGCAGTGAACTAACTCACAGGGGGGGCTACACCTTC
TRBJ2-1,few,TRBV7-3,NA,CASSPGASYNEQFF,TGTGCCAGCAGCCCGGGGGCTTCCTACAATGAGCAGTTCTTC
TRBJ2-7,few,TRBV6-2/TRBV6-3,NA,CASTHAGQLNEQYF,TGTGCCAGCACCCACGCCGGACAGCTAAACGAGCAGTACTTC
TRBJ2-7,NA,TRBV2,NA,CASSEAWFYEQYF,TGTGCCAGCAGTGAAGCATGGTTCTACGAGCAGTACTTC
TRBJ2-1,NA,TRBV24-1,NA,CATQTGREQFF,TGTGCCACCCAGACAGGCCGTGAGCAGTTCTTC
TRBJ1-5,NA,TRBV6-1,NA,CASSKRNQPQHF,TGTGCCAGCAGTAAGAGAAATCAGCCCCAGCATTTT
TRBJ2-3,NA,TRBV20-1,NA,CSASGRGDTQYF,TGCAGTGCTTCGGGACGGGGGGATACGCAGTATTTT
TRBJ1-4,NA,TRBV28,TRBD1,CASSLRDSNEKLFF,TGTGCCAGCAGTTTAAGGGACAGCAATGAAAAACTGTTTTTT
TRBJ2-3,NA,TRBV6-6,TRBD2,CASSYGPGTSGTDTQYF,TGTGCCAGCAGTTACGGCCCAGGGACTAGCGGCACAGATACGCAGTATTTT
TRBJ2-5,many,TRBV6-1,TRBD2,CASRAIAGGLSETQYF,TGTGCCAGCAGGGCGATAGCGGGAGGTCTAAGTGAGACCCAGTACTTC
TRBJ2-5,once,TRBV12-3/TRBV12-4,NA,CASSRGISQETQYF,TGTGCCAGCAGTCGAGGGATCTCCCAAGAGACCCAGTACTTC
TRBJ1-1,many,TRBV20-1,NA,CSARKGTDRNTEAFF,TGCAGTGCTAGGAAGGGTACGGACAGAAACACTGAAGCTTTCTTT
TRBJ2-1,NA,TRBV20-1,TRBD2,CSASRTSGPYNEQFF,TGCAGTGCTAGCCGGACTAGCGGGCCCTACAATGAGCAGTTCTTC
TRBJ1-2,NA,TRBV12-3/TRBV12-4,NA,CASSLGRGNYGYTF,TGTGCCAGCAGTTTGGGCCGAGGAAACTATGGCTACACCTTC
TRBJ2-3,NA,TRBV10-3,TRBD2,CAISEGSGGSDTQYF,TGTGCCATCAGTGAAGGTAGCGGGGGGTCAGATACGCAGTATTTT
TRBJ1-1,NA,TRBV6-1,NA,CASSEGAGDKAFF,TGTGCCAGCAGTGAAGGGGCGGGGGATAAAGCTTTCTTT
TRBJ2-5,NA,TRBV4-1,NA,CASSRFRQASMETQYF,TGCGCCAGCAGCCGCTTCCGACAGGCGAGTATGGAGACCCAGTACTTC
TRBJ2-3,NA,TRBV20-1,TRBD1,CSARAGTVSTDTQYF,TGCAGTGCTAGAGCCGGGACAGTGAGCACAGATACGCAGTATTTT
TRBJ2-7,many,TRBV4-1,NA,CASSQGGHYEQYF,TGCGCCAGCAGCCAAGGGGGTCACTACGAGCAGTACTTC
TRBJ1-5,NA,TRBV6-2/TRBV6-3,NA,CASSLMRVQPQHF,TGTGCCAGCAGTTTAATGAGGGTTCAGCCCCAGCATTTT
TRBJ1-2,few,TRBV27,TRBD1,CASSSQTGGGDGYTF,TGTGCCAGCAGTTCGCAAACAGGGGGCGGAGATGGCTACACCTTC
TRBJ2-3,NA,TRBV5-1,NA,CASSSTPGSADTQYF,TGCGCCAGCAGCTCTACTCCAGGGTCTGCAGATACGCAGTATTTT
TRBJ1-6,NA,TRBV2,TRBD1,CASSRQGESPLHF,TGTGCCAGCAGTAGACAGGGGGAATCACCCCTCCACTTT
TRBJ2-7,NA,TRBV11-2,NA,CASSHAEWQYF,TGTGCCAGCAGCCATGCGGAATGGCAGTACTTC
TRBJ2-7,few,TRBV4-2,TRBD1,CASSQNRGFEQYF,TGTGCCAGCAGCCAAAACAGGGGGTTCGAGCAGTACTTC
TRBJ2-3,NA,TRBV20-1,TRBD2,CSAPRTSGGTDTQYF,TGCAGTGCTCCTAGGACTAGCGGGGGCACAGATACGCAGTATTTT
TRBJ2-3,NA,TRBV6-1,NA,CASSPSRDADTQYF,TGTGCCAGCAGTCCCTCCCGGGACGCAGATACGCAGTATTTT
TRBJ1-2,once,TRBV6-1,NA,CASSEATLRPTNYGYTF,TGTGCCAGCAGTGAAGCGACGCTACGGCCCACTAACTATGGCTACACCTTC
TRBJ2-7,NA,TRBV24-1,NA,CATSEDGYEQYF,TGTGCCACCAGTGAAGACGGCTACGAGCAGTACTTC
TRBJ2-2,few,TRBV4-1,NA,CASSQVFTGELFF,TGCGCCAGCAGCCAAGTCTTTACCGGGGAGCTGTTTTTT
TRBJ2-1,many,TRBV28,NA,CASNVYGYNEQFF,TGTGCCAGCAACGTGTACGGCTACAATGAGCAGTTCTTC
TRBJ1-5,NA,TRBV28,NA,CASIPPVQPQHF,TGTGCCAGCATCCCCCCCGTACAGCCCCAGCATTTT
TRBJ1-6,few,TRBV6-1,NA,CASRHGLLDSPLHF,TGTGCCAGCAGACATGGACTGCTTGATTCACCCCTCCACTTT